The 22 T cell receptor beta chains presented below share a single source sample, sequenced in a study of shared clonotypes between healthy human individuals. Profiling relied on immunoSEQ multiplex PCR, and the TCRdb table lists in-frame clones only, not all of them. The sample has about 470,000 clones; roughly 77% are singletons. What was sequenced was PBMCs. Receptors were obtained from a middle-aged woman in good health. Some clones in this sample may be carry-over from other donors' samples.

CDR3 in DNA: TGTGCCACCAGCAGAGATATCCAGAACAATGAGCAGTTCTTC. Protein product: CATSRDIQNNEQFF. V gene TRBV15 combines with J gene TRBJ2-1; the D is unclear. V dropped 0 bases and J dropped 5 bases, with 8 bases sitting between them. Germline V gene lookup returns CDR1 LNHNV and CDR2 YYDKDF (reference sequence). This CDR3 has 14 amino acids.

DNA for the CDR3: TGCGCCAGCAGCTTCGGCCCCGGTCAGGGGCGGGGGGGAAATACGCAGTATTTT. Its protein product is CASSFGPGQGRGGNTQYF. The rearrangement links TRBV5-1 to TRBJ2-3; 9 bases are shared with TRBD2. This CDR3 spans 18 amino acids. Germline values: CDR1 SGHRS, CDR2 YFSETQ. The V gene end was trimmed by 2 bases and the J gene end by 7 bases; junction bases not matched to a gene: 17.

The chain recombines TRBV5-4 with TRBJ1-2; 9 nucleotides agree with TRBD1. There are 16 residues in the CDR3. From germline, CDR1 is SGHNT and CDR2 YYREEE (reference sequence). With 2 bases clipped from V and 4 bases from J, the junction kept 9 bases outside the gene matches. CDR3 protein: CASSLGGTGRFYGYTF. In nucleotides, the CDR3 is TGTGCCAGCAGCTTAGGGGGGACAGGGAGATTCTATGGCTACACCTTC.

This sequence joins TRBV27 and TRBJ2-6; D is perhaps TRBD1 (6 bases). This CDR3 contains 19 residues. Germline loops: CDR1 MNHEY, CDR2 SMNVEV (reference sequence). V lost 0 bases and J 0 bases, leaving 15 bases between the germline ends. The CDR3 sequence: CASSLSLGQLLSGANVLTF. Written as DNA, the CDR3 is TGTGCCAGCAGTTTATCCCTCGGACAGCTCCTCTCTGGGGCCAACGTCCTGACTTTC. The full variable domain, in which reference TRBV27 and TRBJ2-6 provide the parts outside the CDR3, is EAQVTQNPRYLITVTGKKLTVTCSQNMNHEYMSWYRQDPGLGLRQIYYSMNVEVTDKGDVPEGYKVSRKEKRNFPLILESPSPNQTSLYFCASSLSLGQLLSGANVLTFGAGSRLTVL.

The chain carries TRBV7-9 and TRBJ2-1; D is uncertain. CDR3 length equals 13 residues. Germline V lookup: CDR1 SEHNR, CDR2 FQNEAQ (reference sequence). The V and J ends lost 2 bases and 9 bases respectively, with 11 bases between them. The CDR3 here is CASSLRLVGEQFF. The CDR3 coding sequence is TGTGCCAGCAGCTTAAGGCTAGTTGGTGAGCAGTTCTTC. Based on the CDR3 plus reference TRBV7-9 and TRBJ2-1, the full variable domain is DTGVSQNPRHKITKRGQNVTFRCDPISEHNRLYWYRQTLGQGPEFLTYFQNEAQLEKSRLLSDRFSAERPKGSFSTLEIQRTEQGDSAMYLCASSLRLVGEQFFGPGTRLTVL.

The chain has TRBV18 and TRBJ1-2; D unresolved. The CDR3 is 13 residues long. Germline loops: CDR1 KGHSH, CDR2 LQKENI. The ends were cut back, 3 bases at V and 8 bases at J, with 13 bases in the middle. The CDR3 is CASSPGDKRGYTF. Here the CDR3 DNA reads TGTGCCAGCTCACCTGGAGACAAGCGGGGCTACACCTTC.

The chain is built from TRBV29-1 and TRBJ2-6; D not certain. Germline CDR1 and CDR2: SQVTM and ANQGSEA. V lost 5 bases and J 5 bases, leaving 19 bases between the germline ends. CDR3 length equals 16 residues. The CDR3, as DNA: TGCAGCGTTTGTGCGAGCATACAAAGTCGGGCCAACGTCCTGACTTTC. Translated: CSVCASIQSRANVLTF.

The V and J genes are TRBV28 and TRBJ2-6; D unresolved. V was pared by 4 bases and J by 3 bases, with 10 bases between. Germline CDR1 and CDR2: MDHEN and SYDVKM. The CDR3 has 15 residues. Here the CDR3 reads CASSSPPGGANVLTF. CDR3 nucleotide sequence: TGTGCCAGCAGTTCCCCCCCTGGTGGGGCCAACGTCCTGACTTTC. The full variable domain, its missing parts supplied by reference TRBV28 and TRBJ2-6, is DVKVTQSSRYLVKRTGEKVFLECVQDMDHENMFWYRQDPGLGLRLIYFSYDVKMKEKGDIPEGYSVSREKKERFSLILESASTNQTSMYLCASSSPPGGANVLTFGAGSRLTVL.

In this sample, this clone turned up a few times. The CDR3 sequence is CASSVGDTQYF. DNA for the CDR3: TGTGCCAGCAGTGTCGGGGATACGCAGTATTTT. The V and J genes are TRBV25-1 and TRBJ2-3; D unresolved. V was pared by 4 bases and J by 6 bases, with 5 bases between. This CDR3 has 11 amino acids. Germline V gives CDR1 MGHDK, CDR2 SYGVNS.

The rearrangement joins TRBV2 to TRBJ1-2; no reliable D call. The CDR3 consists of 15 residues. The V and J ends lost 3 bases and 2 bases respectively, with 13 bases between them. CDR1 and CDR2 from the germline V gene are SNHLY and FYNNEI. Here the CDR3 DNA reads TGTGCCAGCAGTGATCGCCGACGGACCAACTATGGCTACACCTTC. This sequence encodes CASSDRRRTNYGYTF.

The V and J genes are TRBV7-3 and TRBJ2-1, with TRBD2 identical over 9 bases. The CDR3 is 15 amino acids. From germline, CDR1 is SGHTA and CDR2 FQGTGA. The ends lost 3 bases at V and 4 bases at J; junction bases unmatched: 4. The chain's CDR3 is CASSFTSGPYNEQFF. Written as DNA, the CDR3 is TGTGCCAGCAGCTTTACTAGCGGGCCGTACAATGAGCAGTTCTTC.

The chain recombines TRBV7-2 with TRBJ2-1; TRBD1 is a possible D gene (6 bases). The V and J ends lost 1 base and 14 bases respectively, with 12 bases between them. The CDR3 is 12 amino acids. The germline CDR1 and CDR2 sequences are SGHTA and FQGNSA. The CDR3 reads CASSLEGGAEFF. The CDR3 DNA is TGTGCCAGCAGCTTAGAAGGGGGTGCGGAGTTCTTC.

V is TRBV6-1 and J is TRBJ2-5, with 9 nucleotides matching TRBD2. This CDR3 spans 17 amino acids. V gave up 1 base and J gave up 4 bases; unmatched junction bases: 10. CDR1 is MNHNS, CDR2 SASEGT, per germline. The CDR3 sequence: CASSEGIAGEIRETQYF. The CDR3 region has the DNA TGTGCCAGCAGTGAAGGGATAGCGGGAGAGATTCGAGAGACCCAGTACTTC.

The chain joins TRBV9 to TRBJ1-4, with 8 bases aligning to TRBD1. Germline V CDR1 and CDR2: SGDLS, YYNGEE. The CDR3 runs 16 residues. The J segment lost 8 bases and the V segment lost 3 bases, leaving 12 bases of the junction unmatched. The CDR3 region has the DNA TGTGCCAGCAGCGCCGGGACAGGAAGCCTGGGAGAAAAACTGTTTTTT. Translation gives CASSAGTGSLGEKLFF. The full variable domain, completed using reference TRBV9 and TRBJ1-4, is DSGVTQTPKHLITATGQRVTLRCSPRSGDLSVYWYQQSLDQGLQFLIQYYNGEERAKGNILERFSAQQFPDLHSELNLSSLELGDSALYFCASSAGTGSLGEKLFFGSGTQLSVL.

The rearrangement uses TRBV19 and TRBJ1-2; possibly TRBD1 for D (5 bases). V was shortened by 4 bases and J by 8 bases, with 11 bases between the two germline ends. CDR3 size: 12 residues. Per the germline V gene, CDR1 is LNHDA and CDR2 is SQIVND (reference sequence). The CDR3 coding sequence is TGTGCCAGTAGTACAGGGCTGGGAGGCTACACCTTC. It specifies CASSTGLGGYTF.

The V and J genes are TRBV29-1 and TRBJ2-3; D not certain. The CDR3 totals 15 residues. Germline V gene data show CDR1 as SQVTM and CDR2 as ANQGSEA. The V and J ends lost 3 bases and 0 bases respectively, with 13 bases between them. The DNA for the CDR3 is TGCAGCGTTGATATGGCCTTACCAAGCACAGATACGCAGTATTTT. It yields the protein CSVDMALPSTDTQYF.

V usage is TRBV4-3 and J usage is TRBJ2-7; D tentatively reads TRBD1 or TRBD2 (5 bases each). The CDR3 consists of 13 residues. Germline values: CDR1 LGHNA, CDR2 YSLEER. The V end lost 4 bases, the J end lost 7 bases, and 14 bases lay between the germline ends. As DNA, the CDR3 is TGCGCCAGCAGCCCGGACTGGGGGTGGGAGCAGTACTTC. Translated, it gives CASSPDWGWEQYF.

This clone was observed a handful of times. The V and J genes are TRBV4-2 and TRBJ2-1, with 9 bases aligning to TRBD2. Looked up from germline, CDR1 is LGHNA and CDR2 is YNFKEQ. This CDR3 has 15 amino acids. Unmatched junction bases numbered 7, after V lost 2 bases and J lost 8 bases. The CDR3 bases are TGTGCCAGCAGCCAATCCCCCGGGACTAGCCATGAGCAGTTCTTC. It codes for CASSQSPGTSHEQFF.

There are many counts of this clone. The chain couples TRBV19 to TRBJ1-2; 10 bases fit TRBD1. With V trimmed by 1 base and J by 4 bases, 3 bases remained unmatched. This CDR3 contains 15 residues. CDR1 is LNHDA, CDR2 SQIVND, per germline (reference sequence). CDR3 sequence: CASSIATGGTYGYTF. DNA for the CDR3: TGTGCCAGTAGTATAGCGACAGGGGGCACCTATGGCTACACCTTC.

The chain has TRBV27 and TRBJ1-2, with D perhaps TRBD1 (6 bases). The CDR3 covers 13 residues. The germline V gene encodes CDR1 MNHEY and CDR2 SMNVEV (reference sequence). Trimming took 8 bases from V and 3 from J, leaving 13 bases between them. The CDR3 is CASRPGADYGYTF. CDR3 bases: TGTGCCAGCCGGCCAGGGGCTGACTATGGCTACACCTTC.

The chain employs TRBV10-3 and TRBJ1-2, with no clear D. Germline loops: CDR1 ENHRY, CDR2 SYGVKD. V gave up 4 bases and J gave up 4 bases, with 10 bases separating them. The CDR3 sequence is 13 residues long. CDR3: CAISGEPVYGYTF. As DNA, the CDR3 is TGTGCCATCAGTGGTGAGCCAGTCTATGGCTACACCTTC.

This clone was seen a handful of times. V and J are TRBV6-6 and TRBJ2-5, with D unclear. Germline V gene sequence: CDR1 MNHNY, CDR2 SVGAGI (reference sequence). CDR3 length equals 14 residues. Deletions cut 2 bases from V and 3 bases from J, with 10 bases between. The CDR3 protein is CASSYPQTKETQYF. The CDR3 bases are TGTGCCAGCAGTTACCCACAGACGAAAGAGACCCAGTACTTC.